This TCR beta chain originates from a study of blood T cells in healthy people across ages. Points from the study as a whole: Naive T cell percentage showed a strong correlation with TCR beta diversity. Without sorted subsets, naive and antigen-experienced compartments could not be conclusively compared.

Donors gave roughly 10 milliliters of peripheral blood apiece. The second PCR ran about 6 to 11 cycles with a sample-barcoded 5' primer and J-beta primers. TCRdb reprocessed the 5' RACE reads with MiXCR, giving one entry per CDR3 protein. The data contain about 500,000 distinct CDR3 sequences, about 25% of them singletons. This clonotype has more than one count but fewer than ten. The antigen is not known. Another study also made use of these data, one on T cells of mothers and their children. That source notes: Maternal samples each gave over 9.5 million TCR beta CDR3 reads, and child samples several million each.

The sample was blood. The clonotype originates from a boy between 10 and 17 years old in good health.

This CDR3 reads CASTKSLGEEQYF. CDR3 bases: TGTGCCAGCACCAAATCCCTGGGAGAGGAGCAGTACTTC. The chain is built from TRBV2 and TRBJ2-7; D possibly corresponds to TRBD2 (5 bases). Trimming stripped 7 bases from V and 7 bases from J, with 17 bases between. This CDR3 spans 13 amino acids. Per the germline V gene, CDR1 is SNHLY and CDR2 is FYNNEI.